A selection of T cell receptor beta chains follows, all from one sample in a study of blood T cells in healthy people across ages. TCRdb used MiXCR to reprocess the 5' RACE reads, holding one entry per CDR3 protein. In the table there are 1.5 million to 2 million distinct CDR3 sequences, 28% of which are singletons. The sequencing sample was made of blood. Receptor source: a woman aged 25 to 39 in good health. The CDR3 runs from the conserved cysteine through the conserved F or W. Fields, in order: V gene, D gene, J gene, clone size, CDR3 protein, CDR3 DNA. The D gene is left open where the match is weak. Not all rows give a size; the values are once, few, many and, for expanded clones, a class.

TRBV15	TRBD1	TRBJ1-2	.	CATSRPTGAYGYTF	TGTGCCACCAGCAGACCCACAGGGGCGTATGGCTACACCTTC
TRBV4-1	.	TRBJ2-1	few	CASSQDETSSYNEQFF	TGCGCCAGCAGCCAAGACGAAACTAGCTCCTACAATGAGCAGTTCTTC
TRBV12-3/TRBV12-4	TRBD1	TRBJ2-5	many	CASSRDRGFGTQYF	TGTGCCAGCAGCCGTGACAGGGGGTTCGGGACCCAGTACTTC
TRBV6-5	TRBD2	TRBJ2-7	.	CASSYSLAGDPYEQYF	TGTGCCAGCAGTTACTCGCTAGCGGGGGACCCCTACGAGCAGTACTTC
TRBV5-1	.	TRBJ1-1	.	CASSLALQNTEAFF	TGCGCCAGCAGCTTGGCCCTACAGAACACTGAAGCTTTCTTT
TRBV29-1	TRBD2	TRBJ2-1	few	CSVALRLAGSNEQFF	TGCAGCGTTGCCTTACGACTAGCGGGAAGTAATGAGCAGTTCTTC
TRBV5-1	.	TRBJ2-2	.	CASSFGTPSNTGELFF	TGCGCCAGCAGCTTTGGGACACCTTCGAACACCGGGGAGCTGTTTTTT
TRBV4-3	TRBD2	TRBJ2-1	.	CASSQAHSGLAGINEQFF	TGCGCCAGCAGCCAAGCGCATTCGGGGCTAGCGGGGATCAATGAGCAGTTCTTC
TRBV6-5	TRBD1	TRBJ2-5	many	CASSYSGQKETQYF	TGTGCCAGCAGTTACTCGGGACAGAAAGAGACCCAGTACTTC
TRBV7-2	.	TRBJ2-7	many	CASSLLAGYYEQYF	TGTGCCAGCAGCTTATTAGCTGGGTATTACGAGCAGTACTTC
TRBV11-2	.	TRBJ2-7	.	CASSSPGLQTYEQYF	TGTGCCAGCAGCTCCCCGGGACTGCAAACCTACGAGCAGTACTTC
TRBV20-1	.	TRBJ1-2	few	CSTRPSGRVGGYTF	TGCAGTACTAGACCCTCAGGGCGAGTTGGTGGCTACACCTTC
TRBV29-1	.	TRBJ1-1	.	CSVEDWLEAFF	TGCAGCGTTGAAGATTGGCTTGAAGCTTTCTTT
TRBV15	.	TRBJ2-7	few	CATSLNRGGGGYEQYF	TGTGCCACCAGCCTTAACAGGGGAGGGGGCGGCTACGAGCAGTACTTC
TRBV9	TRBD2	TRBJ2-1	.	CASSVVGRGLAKNNEQFF	TGTGCCAGCAGCGTAGTGGGTCGGGGACTAGCGAAAAACAATGAGCAGTTCTTC
TRBV3-1	.	TRBJ2-1	.	CASSHPGLGSNEQFF	TGTGCCAGCAGCCACCCGGGCCTAGGTTCCAATGAGCAGTTCTTC
TRBV27	TRBD2	TRBJ2-1	once	CASRAPGGVYNKQFF	TGTGCCAGCAGGGCCCCGGGGGGAGTCTACAATAAGCAGTTCTTC
TRBV5-4	.	TRBJ2-2	.	CASSARSGTANTGELFF	TGTGCCAGCAGCGCCCGATCGGGGACGGCGAACACCGGGGAGCTGTTTTTT
TRBV2	.	TRBJ2-5	few	CASSGVRSGETQYF	TGTGCCAGCAGTGGGGTCAGAAGCGGGGAGACCCAGTACTTC
TRBV6-5	.	TRBJ1-4	many	CASSYSREAREKLFF	TGTGCCAGCAGTTACTCCAGGGAGGCTCGAGAAAAACTGTTTTTT